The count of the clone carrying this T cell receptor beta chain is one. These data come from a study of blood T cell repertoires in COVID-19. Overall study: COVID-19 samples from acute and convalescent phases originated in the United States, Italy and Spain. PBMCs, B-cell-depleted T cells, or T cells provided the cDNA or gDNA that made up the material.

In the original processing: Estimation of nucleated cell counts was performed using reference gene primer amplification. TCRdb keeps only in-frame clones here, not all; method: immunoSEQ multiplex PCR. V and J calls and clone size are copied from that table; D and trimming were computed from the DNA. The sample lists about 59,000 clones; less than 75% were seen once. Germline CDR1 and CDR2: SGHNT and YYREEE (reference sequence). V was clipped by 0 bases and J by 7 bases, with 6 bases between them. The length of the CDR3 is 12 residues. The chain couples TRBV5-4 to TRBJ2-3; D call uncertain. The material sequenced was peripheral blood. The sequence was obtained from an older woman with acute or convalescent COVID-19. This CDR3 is CASSLDSNTQYF. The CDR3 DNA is TGTGCCAGCAGCTTGGACAGTAATACGCAGTATTTT.